Each of the 30 T cell receptor beta chains below was sequenced from the same sample in a study of shared clonotypes between healthy human individuals. Measured with immunoSEQ multiplex PCR; TCRdb has only the in-frame clones, and not every one. This table has roughly 2.1 million clones, approximately 94% appearing once. Naive CD8 isolation took CD45RO-negative cells positively selected for CCR7 and excluded terminally differentiated effector memory CD45RA+ cells. The sequencing input was naive CD8+ T cells from PBMCs. Every receptor here comes from a man younger than 35 in good health. Some clones in this sample may be carry-over from other donors' samples.

The J gene is TRBJ1-4, the V gene TRBV7-9; D is uncertain. Germline V gene sequence: CDR1 SEHNR, CDR2 FQNEAQ (reference sequence). CDR3 length: 13 residues. Deletions cut 3 bases from V and 5 bases from J, with 7 bases between. The CDR3 loop reads CASSFIGNEKLFF. The CDR3 DNA is TGTGCCAGCAGCTTCATCGGGAATGAAAAACTGTTTTTT.

This chain joins TRBV9 and TRBJ1-1, with D perhaps matching TRBD1 (5 bases). The CDR3 spans 17 residues. Germline lookup yields CDR1 SGDLS and CDR2 YYNGEE. Trimming took off 4 bases at V and 0 bases at J, with 19 bases between the two ends. The CDR3 loop is CASSLDVHRSMNTEAFF. The CDR3 coding sequence is TGTGCCAGCAGCCTAGATGTCCACAGGTCCATGAACACTGAAGCTTTCTTT.

The gene calls are TRBV10-3 and TRBJ1-1; unclear D gene. The germline V and J ends were trimmed by 2 bases and 3 bases, with 19 bases remaining between them. The CDR3 is 17 residues long. Germline V gene lookup returns CDR1 ENHRY and CDR2 SYGVKD. The CDR3 region has the DNA TGTGCCATCAGTGAGAGGTCCCCCGCTGCTATGGACACTGAAGCTTTCTTT. This codes for CAISERSPAAMDTEAFF.

The gene calls are TRBV6-5 and TRBJ2-3, with 7 bases fitting TRBD2. Losses at the gene ends were 0 bases for V and 4 bases for J; bases not matched to a gene: 1. The CDR3 is 14 residues long. Germline CDR1 is MNHEY and CDR2 is SVGAGI. CDR3: CASSYSGGADTQYF. The CDR3 DNA reads as TGTGCCAGCAGTTACTCGGGGGGGGCAGATACGCAGTATTTT.

The rearrangement joins TRBV27 to TRBJ2-7, with a possible D match to TRBD1 (6 bases). Germline-derived CDR1 and CDR2 are MNHEY and SMNVEV (reference sequence). V was trimmed by 5 bases and J by 6 bases, leaving 23 bases between them. This CDR3 is built from 16 residues. The CDR3 is CASSRDTVPLQVEQYF. CDR3 sequence (DNA): TGTGCCAGCAGTCGGGACACCGTACCTTTACAAGTCGAGCAGTACTTC.

The rearrangement joins TRBV5-4 to TRBJ2-1; D may be TRBD2 (5 bases). Germline V lookup: CDR1 SGHNT, CDR2 YYREEE (reference sequence). The V end was cut by 1 base, the J end by 6 bases, with 5 bases between. This CDR3 contains 12 residues. CDR3 nucleotides: TGTGCCAGCAGCTTGACTAGCAATGAGCAGTTCTTC. This gives the protein CASSLTSNEQFF. Drawing the rest from reference TRBV5-4 and TRBJ2-1, the complete variable domain is ETGVTQSPTHLIKTRGQQVTLRCSSQSGHNTVSWYQQALGQGPQFIFQYYREEENGRGNFPPRFSGLQFPNYSSELNVNALELDDSALYLCASSLTSNEQFFGPGTRLTVL.

V gene TRBV10-3 combines with J gene TRBJ2-7; 15 positions agree with TRBD2. The CDR3 has 16 residues. Unmatched junction bases numbered 8, after V lost 6 bases and J lost 5 bases. The germline gives CDR1 ENHRY, CDR2 SYGVKD. Written as DNA, the CDR3 is TGTGCCATCAGCGCTGGACTAGCGGGAGGGCCCAACGAGCAGTACTTC. Its protein is CAISAGLAGGPNEQYF.

Comment on this clone: This sample includes further DNA sequences coding for the same CDR3. The V call is TRBV6-5, the J call TRBJ2-7, with TRBD1 identical over 9 bases. The CDR3 contains 15 residues. J was trimmed by 4 bases and V by 0 bases; bases with no gene match: 4. Germline CDR1 MNHEY, CDR2 SVGAGI. The CDR3 spells CASSYSGTGTYEQYF. DNA of the CDR3: TGTGCCAGCAGTTACTCCGGGACAGGGACTTACGAGCAGTACTTC.

In this sample, this clone turned up once. J is TRBJ2-1 and V is TRBV27; D is perhaps TRBD1 (5 bases). CDR1 and CDR2 from the germline V gene are MNHEY and SMNVEV (reference sequence). The CDR3 loop spans 16 amino acids. V was pared by 3 bases and J by 5 bases, with 17 bases between. CDR3 sequence reads: CASSFLGQGKNNEQFF. The CDR3 bases are TGTGCCAGCAGTTTTTTAGGGCAGGGAAAAAACAATGAGCAGTTCTTC.

The gene calls are TRBV5-4 and TRBJ1-5; D gene unclear. The V end was cut by 4 bases, the J end by 9 bases, with 11 bases between. This CDR3 has 12 amino acids. Germline V gene lookup returns CDR1 SGHNT and CDR2 YYREEE (reference sequence). The CDR3 protein is CASSRGSGPQHF. In DNA, the CDR3 is TGTGCCAGCAGCAGAGGGTCTGGGCCCCAGCATTTT.

This clone has a handful of counts. This sample includes further DNA sequences coding for the same CDR3. J is TRBJ1-1 and V is TRBV6-5; D ambiguous. Germline lookup yields CDR1 MNHEY and CDR2 SVGAGI. Trimming took off 0 bases at V and 0 bases at J, with 8 bases between the two ends. The CDR3 has 15 amino acids. The CDR3 region has the DNA TGTGCCAGCAGTTACTCAAGAACGGTGAACACTGAAGCTTTCTTT. It translates to CASSYSRTVNTEAFF.

The count of this clone is one. The V gene is TRBV7-6, the J gene TRBJ2-7; tentatively, D is TRBD1 (5 bases). Germline V gives CDR1 SGHVS, CDR2 FNYEAQ. Trimming cost V 5 bases and J 6 bases, with 14 bases left between them. The CDR3 spans 13 residues. The CDR3: CASSPLVGVEQYF. The CDR3 DNA reads TGTGCCAGCAGCCCCCTCGTAGGGGTCGAGCAGTACTTC.

The chain couples TRBV27 to TRBJ2-7, with a possible D match to TRBD2 (6 bases). Germline CDR1 and CDR2: MNHEY and SMNVEV (reference sequence). Trimming stripped 5 bases from V and 0 bases from J, with 14 bases between. The CDR3 is made up of 15 amino acids. This chain's CDR3 is CASSTRGKSSYEQYF. The CDR3 region has the DNA TGTGCCAGCAGTACCCGGGGGAAAAGCTCCTACGAGCAGTACTTC.

This clone was seen only a few times. V gene TRBV9 combines with J gene TRBJ1-1; 7 bases are a match to TRBD1. V lost 3 bases to trimming and J lost 1 base; unmatched junction nucleotides: 3. CDR3 size: 14 residues. CDR1 is SGDLS and CDR2 is YYNGEE in the germline V gene. CDR3 in DNA: TGTGCCAGCAGCGGCCGGGACAGGAACACTGAAGCTTTCTTT. This encodes CASSGRDRNTEAFF.

The V gene is TRBV28, the J gene TRBJ2-4; no reliable D call. Trimming shortened V by 6 bases and J by 6 bases, and 9 bases separated the two germline ends. This CDR3 region has 12 residues. Looked up from germline, CDR1 is MDHEN and CDR2 is SYDVKM. The CDR3 protein is CASSPGGNIQYF. The CDR3 bases are TGTGCCAGCAGCCCGGGTGGAAACATTCAGTACTTC.

The genes are TRBV19 and TRBJ1-1; D gene unclear. Trimming removed 6 bases from V and 1 base from J, with 9 bases in between. The CDR3 runs to 13 residues. Looked up from germline, CDR1 is LNHDA and CDR2 is SQIVND (reference sequence). For the CDR3, the DNA is TGTGCCAGTAGATTGGGGTCGAACACTGAAGCTTTCTTT. This translates into CASRLGSNTEAFF. The whole variable domain, remainder taken from reference TRBV19 and TRBJ1-1, is DGGITQSPKYLFRKEGQNVTLSCEQNLNHDAMYWYRQDPGQGLRLIYYSQIVNDFQKGDIAEGYSVSREKKESFPLTVTSAQKNPTAFYLCASRLGSNTEAFFGQGTRLTVV.

The CDR3 loop reads CASSQASSGSYEQYF. CDR3 nucleotides: TGTGCCAGCAGCCAAGCGTCTAGCGGGAGCTACGAGCAGTACTTC. The chain recombines TRBV4-2 with TRBJ2-7, with 10 bases fitting TRBD2. Germline values: CDR1 LGHNA, CDR2 YNFKEQ. V lost 1 base to trimming and J lost 3 bases; unmatched junction nucleotides: 3. The CDR3 consists of 15 residues.

The chain couples TRBV7-6 to TRBJ1-2; no clear D gene. Trimming pared 0 bases from V and 7 bases from J, leaving 9 bases between. Germline CDR1 is SGHVS and CDR2 is FNYEAQ. The CDR3 totals 13 residues. DNA for the CDR3: TGTGCCAGCAGCTTAGCGGCCAGCAGTGGCTACACCTTC. It is translated as CASSLAASSGYTF.

The chain has TRBV5-6 and TRBJ2-7; the D gene is possibly TRBD1 (7 bases). Per germline, CDR1 SGHDT and CDR2 YYEEEE. The ends were cut back, 3 bases at V and 0 bases at J, with 10 bases in the middle. This CDR3 has 14 amino acids. Written as DNA, the CDR3 is TGTGCCAGCAGCTGGGGGGACAGCTCCTACGAGCAGTACTTC. This codes for CASSWGDSSYEQYF. Variable domain in full (rest from reference TRBV5-6 and TRBJ2-7): DAGVTQSPTHLIKTRGQQVTLRCSPKSGHDTVSWYQQALGQGPQFIFQYYEEEERQRGNFPDRFSGHQFPNYSSELNVNALLLGDSALYLCASSWGDSSYEQYFGPGTRLTVT.

The V and J genes are TRBV7-6 and TRBJ2-1; the D gene is possibly TRBD2 (5 bases). The CDR3 extends over 15 amino acids. Trimming left V 5 bases short and J 3 bases short, with 14 bases between. Germline V gene sequence: CDR1 SGHVS, CDR2 FNYEAQ. CDR3: CASSPEWSGYNEQFF. CDR3 DNA: TGTGCCAGCAGCCCCGAGTGGAGCGGCTACAATGAGCAGTTCTTC.

The chain links TRBV7-2 to TRBJ2-1, with a weak D call TRBD1 (6 bases). Germline CDR1 is SGHTA and CDR2 is FQGNSA. Trimming left V 5 bases short and J 4 bases short, with 12 bases between. The CDR3 has 14 residues. The DNA for the CDR3 is TGTGCCAGCAGCCCCTGGACAGTTTACAATGAGCAGTTCTTC. This sequence encodes CASSPWTVYNEQFF.

The gene calls are TRBV27 and TRBJ2-2; 8 bases fit TRBD1. After removal of 4 bases from V and 4 bases from J, the junction contained 8 bases not matched to a gene. This CDR3 is 16 amino acids long. Germline V gene data show CDR1 as MNHEY and CDR2 as SMNVEV (reference sequence). The CDR3 sequence is CASSSDREEGTGELFF. DNA for the CDR3: TGTGCCAGCAGTTCGGACAGGGAGGAGGGCACCGGGGAGCTGTTTTTT.

The CDR3 DNA reads TGTGCCATCAGTGCGGGACAGCTAGCGAACACTGAAGCTTTCTTT. Translation: CAISAGQLANTEAFF. The rearrangement joins TRBV10-3 to TRBJ1-1; 7 nucleotides agree with TRBD1. V lost 4 bases, J lost 1 base, and 6 bases stayed unmatched. The CDR3 contains 15 residues. The germline V gene encodes CDR1 ENHRY and CDR2 SYGVKD.

The chain uses TRBV10-3 and TRBJ1-4, with unresolved D. Trimming took off 3 bases at V and 7 bases at J, with 3 bases between the two ends. The CDR3 sequence is 11 residues long. CDR1 ENHRY and CDR2 SYGVKD come from the germline V gene. The CDR3 loop reads CAISDAEKLFF. The CDR3, as DNA: TGTGCCATCAGTGATGCTGAAAAACTGTTTTTT.

V usage is TRBV7-2 and J usage is TRBJ2-5; 7 bases are a match to TRBD1. Germline V CDR1 and CDR2: SGHTA, FQGNSA. J lost 2 bases, V lost 7 bases, and 4 bases had no gene match. There are 13 residues in the CDR3. The CDR3 region has the DNA TGTGCCAGCAATCAGGGGGTTCAAGAGACCCAGTACTTC. The encoded protein is CASNQGVQETQYF.

The chain uses TRBV28 and TRBJ1-2; D is uncertain. V shed 4 bases and J shed 2 bases, with 14 bases lying between them. CDR1 is MDHEN, CDR2 SYDVKM, per germline. The CDR3 runs 15 residues. Written as DNA, the CDR3 is TGTGCCAGCAGTTCTACCTTGGAGGCCAACTATGGCTACACCTTC. Translating it yields CASSSTLEANYGYTF.

J is TRBJ2-7 and V is TRBV7-8, with 8 bases matching TRBD2. V gave up 5 bases and J gave up 1 base; unmatched junction bases: 13. Germline V CDR1 and CDR2: SGHVS, FQNEAQ. The CDR3 runs 17 residues. The CDR3 nucleotides are TGTGCCAGCAGCCCGTTCCGAGTTAGCGGGACTTCCTACGAGCAGTACTTC. The encoded protein is CASSPFRVSGTSYEQYF. Full variable domain (remainder filled in from reference TRBV7-8 and TRBJ2-7): GAGVSQSPRYKVAKRGQDVALRCDPISGHVSLFWYQQALGQGPEFLTYFQNEAQLDKSGLPSDRFFAERPEGSVSTLKIQRTQQEDSAVYLCASSPFRVSGTSYEQYFGPGTRLTVT.

CDR3 loop: CASSLLGGNQPQHF. In DNA form, the CDR3 reads TGTGCCAGCAGCTTACTTGGGGGCAATCAGCCCCAGCATTTT. This chain links TRBV7-2 with TRBJ1-5; D is uncertain. The V gene lost 2 bases and the J gene lost 2 bases, with 7 bases spanning the gap. There are 14 residues in the CDR3. Germline lookup yields CDR1 SGHTA and CDR2 FQGNSA.

Written as DNA, the CDR3 is TGTGCCAGCAGTTTACCACCCGGGACAGGGCGGAATGAAAAACTGTTTTTT. The encoded protein is CASSLPPGTGRNEKLFF. This rearrangement joins TRBV27 to TRBJ1-4; 9 bases are a match to TRBD1. Germline V gives CDR1 MNHEY, CDR2 SMNVEV (reference sequence). V lost 2 bases to trimming and J lost 5 bases; unmatched junction nucleotides: 9. The CDR3 runs 17 residues.

The rearrangement uses TRBV4-3 and TRBJ2-7; 11 bases align to TRBD1. The CDR3 runs 20 residues. The V gene end was trimmed by 0 bases and the J gene end by 4 bases; junction bases not matched to a gene: 17. Germline assignment: CDR1 LGHNA and CDR2 YSLEER. The CDR3: CASSQDLGTGGYMGEYEQYF. In nucleotides, the CDR3 is TGCGCCAGCAGCCAAGATCTTGGGACAGGGGGTTATATGGGGGAGTACGAGCAGTACTTC.